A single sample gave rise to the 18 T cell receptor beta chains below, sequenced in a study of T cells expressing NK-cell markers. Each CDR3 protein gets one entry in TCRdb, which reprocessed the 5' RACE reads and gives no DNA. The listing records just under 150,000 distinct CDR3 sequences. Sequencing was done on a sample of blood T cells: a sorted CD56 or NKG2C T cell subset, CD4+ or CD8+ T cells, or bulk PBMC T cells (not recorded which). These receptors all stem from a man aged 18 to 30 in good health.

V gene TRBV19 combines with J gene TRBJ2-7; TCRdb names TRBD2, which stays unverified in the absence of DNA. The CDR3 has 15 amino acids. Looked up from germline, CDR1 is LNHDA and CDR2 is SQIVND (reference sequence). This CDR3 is CASSIGLAGVYEQYF.

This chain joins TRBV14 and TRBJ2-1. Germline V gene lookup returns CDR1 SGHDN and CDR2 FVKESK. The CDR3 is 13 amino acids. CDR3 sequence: CASSFSSYNEQFF.

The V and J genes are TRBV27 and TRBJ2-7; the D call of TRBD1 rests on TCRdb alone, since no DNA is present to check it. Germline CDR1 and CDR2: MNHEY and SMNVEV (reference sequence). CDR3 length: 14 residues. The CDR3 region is CASSLGQVINEQYF.

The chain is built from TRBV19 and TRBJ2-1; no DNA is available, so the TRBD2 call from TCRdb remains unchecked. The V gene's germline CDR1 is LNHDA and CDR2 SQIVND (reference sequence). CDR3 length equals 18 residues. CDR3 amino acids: CASSMVRDLPSSYNEQFF.

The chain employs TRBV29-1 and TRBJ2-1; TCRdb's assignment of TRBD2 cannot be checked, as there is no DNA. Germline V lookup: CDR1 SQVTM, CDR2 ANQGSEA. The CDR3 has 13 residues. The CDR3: CSVDKREPPAQFF.

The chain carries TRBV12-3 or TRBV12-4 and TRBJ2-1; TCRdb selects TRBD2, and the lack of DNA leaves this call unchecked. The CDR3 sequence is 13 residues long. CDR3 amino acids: CASLGLAFNEQFF.

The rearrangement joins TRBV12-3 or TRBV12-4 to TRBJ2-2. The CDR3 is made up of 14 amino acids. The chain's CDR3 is CASSSAILTGELFF.

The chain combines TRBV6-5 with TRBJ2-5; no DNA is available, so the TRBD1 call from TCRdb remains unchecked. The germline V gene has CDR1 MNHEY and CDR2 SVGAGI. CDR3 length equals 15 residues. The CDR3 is CASSYSTQGQETQYF.

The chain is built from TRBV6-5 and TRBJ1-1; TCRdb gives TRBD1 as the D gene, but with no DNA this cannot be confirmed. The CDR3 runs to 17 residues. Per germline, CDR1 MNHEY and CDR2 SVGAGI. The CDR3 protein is CASSYGTGGAGLTEAFF.

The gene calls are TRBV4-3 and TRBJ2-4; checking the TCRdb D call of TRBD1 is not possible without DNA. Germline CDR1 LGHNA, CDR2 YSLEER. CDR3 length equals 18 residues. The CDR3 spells CASSPPCDRGRAKNIQYF.

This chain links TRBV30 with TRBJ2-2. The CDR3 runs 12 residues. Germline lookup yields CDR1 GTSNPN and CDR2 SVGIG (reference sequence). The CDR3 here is CARRGNTGELFF.

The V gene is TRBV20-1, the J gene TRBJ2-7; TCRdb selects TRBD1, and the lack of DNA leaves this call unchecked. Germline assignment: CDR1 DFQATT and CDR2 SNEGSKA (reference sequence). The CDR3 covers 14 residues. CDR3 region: CSAILRQGGYEQYF.

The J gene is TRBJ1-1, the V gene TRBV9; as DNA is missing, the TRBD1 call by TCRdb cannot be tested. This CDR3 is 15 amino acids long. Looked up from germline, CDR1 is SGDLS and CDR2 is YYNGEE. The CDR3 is CASSDSDGGWAEAFF.

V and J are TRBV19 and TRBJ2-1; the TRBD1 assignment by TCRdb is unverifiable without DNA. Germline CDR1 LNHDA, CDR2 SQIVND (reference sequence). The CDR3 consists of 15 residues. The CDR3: CASSTGPSSYNEQFF.

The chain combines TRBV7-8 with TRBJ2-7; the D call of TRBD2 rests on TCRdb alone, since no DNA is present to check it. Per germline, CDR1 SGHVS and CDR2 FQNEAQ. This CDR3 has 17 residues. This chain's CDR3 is CASSPPVTSGRAYEQYF.

This CDR3 reads CSARSLAGAYNEQFF. V and J are TRBV20-1 and TRBJ2-1; TCRdb gives TRBD1 as the D gene, but with no DNA this cannot be confirmed. The germline CDR1 and CDR2 sequences are DFQATT and SNEGSKA (reference sequence). The CDR3 covers 15 residues.

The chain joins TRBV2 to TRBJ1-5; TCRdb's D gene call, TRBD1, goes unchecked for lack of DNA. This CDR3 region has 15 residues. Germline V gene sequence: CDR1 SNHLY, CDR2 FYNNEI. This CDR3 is CASALGGPSNQPQHF.

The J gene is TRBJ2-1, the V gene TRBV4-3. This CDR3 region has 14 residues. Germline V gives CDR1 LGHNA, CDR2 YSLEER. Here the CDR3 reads CASSQDSVNNEQFF.